One and the same sample provided the 20 T cell receptor beta chains below, sequenced in a study of blood T cell repertoires in COVID-19. Repertoires were generated with immunoSEQ multiplex PCR, while TCRdb's copy carries only in-frame clones and drops some. The sample yields fewer than 200,000 clones, 84% seen once. The sample consisted of peripheral blood. Source of these receptors: a man aged 35-49 years who had recovered from COVID-19.

The rearrangement links TRBV7-2 to TRBJ1-1; 9 nucleotides line up with TRBD1. Germline V CDR1 and CDR2: SGHTA, FQGNSA. V trimming: 2 bases; J trimming: 0 bases; junction bases outside the gene matches: 4. The CDR3 is made up of 16 amino acids. The CDR3 loop reads CASSLRTGAMNTEAFF. CDR3 DNA: TGTGCCAGCAGCTTACGGACAGGGGCCATGAACACTGAAGCTTTCTTT.

This sequence joins TRBV6-5 and TRBJ1-2, with TRBD1 matching 7 bases. Germline-derived CDR1 and CDR2 are MNHEY and SVGAGI. V was clipped by 7 bases and J by 7 bases; unmatched bases: 3. The CDR3 is made up of 11 amino acids. The CDR3 loop reads CASNDRAGYTF. CDR3 DNA: TGTGCCAGCAACGACAGGGCTGGCTACACCTTC.

This clone was detected a few times. This sequence joins TRBV29-1 and TRBJ2-7; 8 bases are a match to TRBD2. Germline V CDR1 and CDR2: SQVTM, ANQGSEA. The CDR3 is 12 residues long. V was clipped by 6 bases and J by 1 base; unmatched bases: 2. The DNA of the CDR3 is TGCAGCGTCCGGGGGGGTTCCTACGAGCAGTACTTC. It yields the protein CSVRGGSYEQYF.

The chain combines TRBV18 with TRBJ2-3, with a possible D match to TRBD1 (5 bases). CDR1 is KGHSH, CDR2 LQKENI, per germline. V gave up 3 bases and J gave up 1 base, with 11 bases separating them. This CDR3 comprises 15 residues. The CDR3 DNA reads TGTGCCAGCTCACCCCCGCAAGGGGGCACAGATACGCAGTATTTT. Translated: CASSPPQGGTDTQYF.

The chain links TRBV29-1 to TRBJ2-1, with 8 bases matching TRBD2. CDR1 is SQVTM, CDR2 ANQGSEA, per germline. This CDR3 region has 14 residues. The V segment lost 6 bases and the J segment 2 bases; nucleotides outside the gene matches: 6. The CDR3 here is CSVRTSSTYNEQFF. The CDR3 DNA reads as TGCAGCGTGAGGACTAGCAGTACCTACAATGAGCAGTTCTTC.

This sequence joins TRBV10-3 and TRBJ2-2; 9 nucleotides match TRBD1. Germline CDR1 and CDR2: ENHRY and SYGVKD. V was clipped by 10 bases and J by 6 bases; unmatched bases: 12. This CDR3 spans 15 amino acids. CDR3 residues: CATGTGGYGAGELFF. For the CDR3, the DNA is TGTGCCACCGGAACAGGGGGCTATGGTGCCGGGGAGCTGTTTTTT.

The chain employs TRBV7-2 and TRBJ1-6; possibly TRBD1 for D (5 bases). Per the germline V gene, CDR1 is SGHTA and CDR2 is FQGNSA. Trimming took off 4 bases at V and 6 bases at J, with 19 bases between the two ends. CDR3 length: 17 amino acids. The CDR3 loop reads CASSYTGGLGGNSPLHF. The CDR3 DNA reads as TGTGCCAGCAGCTATACAGGAGGGCTGGGGGGTAATTCACCCCTCCACTTT.

This sequence joins TRBV3-1 (or the pseudogene TRBV3-2) and TRBJ1-2; the D gene is possibly TRBD1 (5 bases). This CDR3 has 16 amino acids. Trimming removed 0 bases at V and 7 bases at J, with 18 bases between. The germline V gene encodes CDR1 LGHDT and CDR2 YNNKEL (reference sequence). The CDR3 spells CASSQDHLQVTSGYTF. The CDR3 region has the DNA TGTGCCAGCAGCCAAGACCACCTACAGGTTACCTCTGGCTACACCTTC.

The V call is TRBV7-2, the J call TRBJ2-1, with 10 positions matching TRBD2. Germline V gene data show CDR1 as SGHTA and CDR2 as FQGNSA. The CDR3 consists of 15 residues. V lost 5 bases, J lost 7 bases, and 8 bases stayed unmatched. In nucleotides, the CDR3 is TGTGCCAGCAGCACCATAGCGGGAGGACGGAATGAGCAGTTCTTC. This gives the protein CASSTIAGGRNEQFF.

The chain combines TRBV4-2 with TRBJ1-2; D may be TRBD1 (6 bases). Germline CDR1 LGHNA, CDR2 YNFKEQ. Between the trimmed V and J ends, which lost 3 bases and 6 bases, there was a span of 14 bases. The CDR3 has 14 amino acids. The CDR3, as DNA: TGTGCCAGCAGCCACCCAGAGGGGGAAGATGGCTACACCTTC. The encoded protein is CASSHPEGEDGYTF.

The chain recombines TRBV10-3 with TRBJ1-1; weak D call: TRBD1 (6 bases). This CDR3 spans 16 amino acids. V shed 0 bases and J shed 3 bases, with 14 bases lying between them. Germline CDR1 and CDR2: ENHRY and SYGVKD. The CDR3 DNA sequence: TGTGCCATCAGTGAGTCACCCAGGGGCCCGTACACTGAAGCTTTCTTT. Protein product: CAISESPRGPYTEAFF.

The chain uses TRBV6-4 and TRBJ2-1, with a possible D match to TRBD1 (6 bases). Germline V gene sequence: CDR1 MRHNA, CDR2 SNTAGT. V lost 4 bases, J lost 5 bases, and 15 bases lay in between. This CDR3 is built from 15 residues. The CDR3 coding sequence is TGTGCCAGCAGTGTCACAGGGTACCCCAACAATGAGCAGTTCTTC. Translated: CASSVTGYPNNEQFF.

The chain carries TRBV4-3 and TRBJ1-1; D unresolved. The CDR3 sequence is 13 residues long. Germline lookup yields CDR1 LGHNA and CDR2 YSLEER. The V gene lost 3 bases and the J gene lost 8 bases, with 13 bases spanning the gap. This chain's CDR3 is CASSHFREHEAFF. CDR3 DNA: TGCGCCAGCAGCCACTTCCGGGAACACGAAGCTTTCTTT.

This chain links TRBV30 with TRBJ1-6; TRBD1 aligns across 10 bases. CDR1 and CDR2 (germline): GTSNPN, SVGIG (reference sequence). This CDR3 comprises 15 residues. The trim removed 5 bases at V and 6 bases at J, leaving 7 bases unmatched. The CDR3 spells CAWERQGAGNSPLHF. The CDR3 nucleotides read TGTGCCTGGGAGAGACAGGGGGCCGGTAATTCACCCCTCCACTTT.

V and J are TRBV5-6 and TRBJ2-5, with 7 bases identical to TRBD2. The CDR3 length is 14 residues. From germline, CDR1 is SGHDT and CDR2 YYEEEE. V was clipped by 4 bases and J by 5 bases; unmatched bases: 8. This chain's CDR3 is CASSPSGAPETQYF. The CDR3, as DNA: TGTGCCAGCAGCCCTAGCGGAGCCCCCGAGACCCAGTACTTC. Combining the CDR3 with reference TRBV5-6 and TRBJ2-5 gives the whole variable domain DAGVTQSPTHLIKTRGQQVTLRCSPKSGHDTVSWYQQALGQGPQFIFQYYEEEERQRGNFPDRFSGHQFPNYSSELNVNALLLGDSALYLCASSPSGAPETQYFGPGTRLLVL.

The chain couples TRBV2 to TRBJ2-3, with 13 bases aligning to TRBD2. From germline, CDR1 is SNHLY and CDR2 FYNNEI. Trimming took 6 bases from V and 4 from J; bases not matched to a gene: 4. This CDR3 has 15 residues. The CDR3 DNA reads TGTGCCAGCAGCCGGACTAGCGGGAGCCCAGATACGCAGTATTTT. Protein product: CASSRTSGSPDTQYF.

Turning to this clone: A junction boundary mismatches the germline segment, possibly from a read error. The chain uses TRBV7-7 and TRBJ2-1, with a tentative D call TRBD1 (6 bases). Germline loops: CDR1 SSHAT, CDR2 FNYEAQ (reference sequence). CDR3 length: 16 amino acids. The CDR3 bases are TGTGCTAGCAGCCCGCGCCGGGACACCTCCTACAATGAGCAGTTCTTC. The encoded protein is CASSPRRDTSYNEQFF.

This clone was recorded once. This rearrangement joins TRBV7-2 to TRBJ1-3; D is possibly TRBD1 (5 bases). The germline V and J ends were trimmed by 5 bases and 2 bases, with 13 bases remaining between them. This CDR3 is built from 15 residues. Looked up from germline, CDR1 is SGHTA and CDR2 is FQGNSA. DNA of the CDR3: TGTGCCAGCAGCCTTCAGGGTCTTACTGGAAACACCATATATTTT. It yields the protein CASSLQGLTGNTIYF.

The chain links TRBV10-3 to TRBJ1-2; 9 bases are shared with TRBD1. Germline CDR1 and CDR2: ENHRY and SYGVKD. The ends lost 0 bases at V and 4 bases at J; junction bases unmatched: 0. The CDR3 has 14 amino acids. This chain's CDR3 is CAISESTGGYGYTF. CDR3 coding DNA: TGTGCCATCAGTGAGTCGACAGGGGGCTATGGCTACACCTTC.

The genes are TRBV14 and TRBJ2-5; D is unclear. Germline assignment: CDR1 SGHDN and CDR2 FVKESK. The CDR3 has 14 residues. The V gene lost 1 base and the J gene lost 5 bases, with 11 bases spanning the gap. CDR3 in amino acids: CASSQGSNWETQYF. The CDR3 DNA is TGTGCCAGCAGCCAAGGCTCAAACTGGGAGACCCAGTACTTC.